This record covers a single T cell receptor (beta chain). The antigen is unknown. Possible read error: a much larger clone is one base away. This specimen belongs to a study of CD8 T cells in ankylosing spondylitis. V shed 7 bases and J shed 2 bases, with 17 bases lying between them. This CDR3 has 15 amino acids. CDR1 is MGHRA and CDR2 is YSYEKL in the germline V gene. Study results and limitations: Past studies reported some motif variants in reactive arthritis synovial fluid and blood.

Quantitative barcoded 5'-RACE was used to prepare TCR beta libraries. TCRdb reprocessed the 5' RACE reads via MiXCR and lists one record per CDR3 protein. The data show 250,000 to 400,000 distinct CDR3 sequences, around a tenth seen once. Sequenced sample: blood, either unsorted or a sorted T cell fraction (not recorded which). This TCR was sampled from a female donor with ankylosing spondylitis or in good health (not recorded which). This chain uses TRBV4-1 with TRBJ1-2, with D perhaps TRBD1 (5 bases). In DNA, the CDR3 is TGCGCCAGCACCTTTGGGGCACGCGACAACTATGGCTACACCTTC. Protein sequence: CASTFGARDNYGYTF.